One T cell receptor (beta chain) is described in this entry. The antigen is unknown. This sample was taken from a study of shared clonotypes between healthy human individuals. Looking at the study overall: Used for every donor were three CD4 naive, three CD4 memory, two CD8 naive and one CD8 memory plate. Study-wide findings and caveats: Rarefaction showed sorted-subset sequencing was incomplete despite large depth.

As originally analysed: ImmunoSEQ gave junction-only sequences without quality scores, so filtering differed. The method was immunoSEQ multiplex PCR; TCRdb's version includes in-frame clones alone and lacks a portion of them. V and J calls and clone size are given by that table; D and trimming were obtained from the DNA. Among about 2 million clones, about 94% were seen once, and the ten largest hold roughly 1%. Germline lookup yields CDR1 LGHNA and CDR2 YSLEER. This CDR3 is 20 amino acids long. V was cut by 0 bases and J by 4 bases, with 25 bases left in between. The naive CD8 fraction comprised CD45RO-negative cells positively selected for CCR7 and excluded terminally differentiated effector memory CD45RA+ cells.

Material: naive CD8+ T cells sorted from blood. The V call is TRBV4-3, the J call TRBJ2-1, with D possibly TRBD2 on 6 matching bases. The clonotype comes from a man between 18 and 29 years old in good health. The CDR3 sequence: CASSQDWGTATQERYNEQFF. In nucleotides, the CDR3 is TGCGCCAGCAGCCAAGATTGGGGGACTGCGACCCAAGAGCGATACAATGAGCAGTTCTTC.